This T cell receptor beta chain was identified in a study of Graves' ophthalmopathy and Graves' hyperthyroidism. Study-level findings and limits: A majority of expanded thyroid clonotypes exceeding 0.001 frequency were likewise present in blood. Separation of ophthalmopathy from stable hyperthyroidism was achieved by a 13-signature model, at around 88% sensitivity and roughly 77% specificity.

A note on this clonotype: What it binds is unknown. The CDR3 does not close with the conserved phenylalanine or tryptophan, likely indicating a read error.

Amplification of TCR beta CDR3 regions used RNA transcripts. A first-round RT-PCR used HTBI primers, followed by a second-round multiplex PCR. TCRdb fed the multiplex PCR reads into MiXCR, producing one record per CDR3 protein. The repertoire consists of more than 1,000,000 distinct CDR3 sequences, with about 35% occurring once and the leading ten covering roughly 10%. Excluded: other autoimmune disease, uncontrolled infection, pregnancy or lactation. Establishment of the diagnosis relied upon clinical symptoms, serum thyroxine, TRAb, thyroid ultrasound and orbital computed tomography. The CDR3 has 14 amino acids. Germline lookup yields CDR1 KGHDR and CDR2 SFDVKD. Trimming removed 1 base from V and 3 bases from J, with 9 bases in between.

This chain joins TRBV24-1 and TRBJ2-7, with D possibly TRBD1 on 5 matching bases. The sequence was collected from an adult man with Graves' hyperthyroidism. Sequencing was carried out using peripheral blood or thyroid tissue (not recorded which). The CDR3 is CATSDFRTNYEQYY. The DNA of the CDR3 is TGTGCCACCAGTGATTTCAGGACAAACTACGAGCAGTACTAC.